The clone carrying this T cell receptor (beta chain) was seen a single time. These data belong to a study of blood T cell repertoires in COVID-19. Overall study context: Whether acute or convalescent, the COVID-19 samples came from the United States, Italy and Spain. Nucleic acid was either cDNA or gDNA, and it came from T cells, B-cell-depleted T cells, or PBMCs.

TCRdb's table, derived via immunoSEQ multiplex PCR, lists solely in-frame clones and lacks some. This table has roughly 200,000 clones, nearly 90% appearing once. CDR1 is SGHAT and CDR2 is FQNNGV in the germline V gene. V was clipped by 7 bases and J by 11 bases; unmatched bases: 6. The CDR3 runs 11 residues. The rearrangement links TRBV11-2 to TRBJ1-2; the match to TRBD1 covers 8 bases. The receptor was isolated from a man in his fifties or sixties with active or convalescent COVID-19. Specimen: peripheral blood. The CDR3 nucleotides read TGTGCCAGCACCGACAGGGGTGCTTACACCTTC. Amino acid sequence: CASTDRGAYTF.